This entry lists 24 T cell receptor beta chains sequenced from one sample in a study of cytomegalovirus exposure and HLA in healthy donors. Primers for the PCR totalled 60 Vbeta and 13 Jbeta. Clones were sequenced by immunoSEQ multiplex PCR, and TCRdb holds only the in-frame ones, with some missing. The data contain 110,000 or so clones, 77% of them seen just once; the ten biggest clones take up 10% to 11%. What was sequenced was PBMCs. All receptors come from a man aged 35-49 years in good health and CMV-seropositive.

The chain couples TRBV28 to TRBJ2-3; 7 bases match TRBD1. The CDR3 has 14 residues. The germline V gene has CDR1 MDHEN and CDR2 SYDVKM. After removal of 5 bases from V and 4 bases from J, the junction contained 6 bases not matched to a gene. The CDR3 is CASSPTGVADTQYF. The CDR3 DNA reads TGTGCCAGCAGTCCCACAGGGGTTGCAGATACGCAGTATTTT.

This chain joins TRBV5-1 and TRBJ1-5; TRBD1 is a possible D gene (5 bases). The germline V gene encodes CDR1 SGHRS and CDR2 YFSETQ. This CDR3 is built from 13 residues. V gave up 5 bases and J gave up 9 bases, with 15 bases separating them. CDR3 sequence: CASRQGGGMPQHF. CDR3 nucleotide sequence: TGCGCCAGCAGGCAGGGCGGCGGTATGCCCCAGCATTTT. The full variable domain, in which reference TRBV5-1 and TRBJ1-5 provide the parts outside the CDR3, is KAGVTQTPRYLIKTRGQQVTLSCSPISGHRSVSWYQQTPGQGLQFLFEYFSETQRNKGNFPGRFSGRQFSNSRSEMNVSTLELGDSALYLCASRQGGGMPQHFGDGTRLSIL.

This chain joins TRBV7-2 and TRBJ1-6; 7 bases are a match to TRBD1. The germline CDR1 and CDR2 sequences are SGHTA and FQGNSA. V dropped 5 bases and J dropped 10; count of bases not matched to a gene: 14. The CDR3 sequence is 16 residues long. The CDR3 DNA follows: TGTGCCAGCAGCCAAACGACAGGGTATACTAACTCACCCCTCCACTTT. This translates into CASSQTTGYTNSPLHF.

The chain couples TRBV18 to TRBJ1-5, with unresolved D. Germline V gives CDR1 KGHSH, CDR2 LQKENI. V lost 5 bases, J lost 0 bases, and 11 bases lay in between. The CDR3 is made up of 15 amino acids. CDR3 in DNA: TGTGCCAGCTCAGCAAACAGAAATAGCAATCAGCCCCAGCATTTT. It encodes CASSANRNSNQPQHF.

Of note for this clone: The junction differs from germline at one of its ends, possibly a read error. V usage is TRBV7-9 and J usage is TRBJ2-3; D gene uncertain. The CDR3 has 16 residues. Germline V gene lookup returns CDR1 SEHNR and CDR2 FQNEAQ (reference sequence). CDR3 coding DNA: TGTGCCAGCAGCTTAGTGTACAAGCCACACACAGATACCCAGTATTTT. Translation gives CASSLVYKPHTDTQYF.

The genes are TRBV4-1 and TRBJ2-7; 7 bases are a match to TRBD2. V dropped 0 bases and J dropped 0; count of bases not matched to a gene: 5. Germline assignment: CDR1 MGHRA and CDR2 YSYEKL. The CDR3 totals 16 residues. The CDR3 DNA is TGCGCCAGCAGCCAAGAATGGCGGGGGAGCTCCTACGAGCAGTACTTC. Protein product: CASSQEWRGSSYEQYF.

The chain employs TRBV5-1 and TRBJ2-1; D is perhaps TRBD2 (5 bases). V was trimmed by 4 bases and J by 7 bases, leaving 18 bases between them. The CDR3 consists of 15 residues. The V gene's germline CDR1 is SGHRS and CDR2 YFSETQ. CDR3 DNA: TGCGCCAGCAGCGTGCGGGCCGCCAGAGGTAATGAGCAGTTCTTC. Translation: CASSVRAARGNEQFF.

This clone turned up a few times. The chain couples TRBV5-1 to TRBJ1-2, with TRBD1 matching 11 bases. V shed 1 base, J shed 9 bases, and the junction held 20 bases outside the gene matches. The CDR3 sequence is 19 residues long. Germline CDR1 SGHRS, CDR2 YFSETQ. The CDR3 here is CASSLFPPGRTGGGQSYTF. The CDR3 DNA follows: TGCGCCAGCAGCTTGTTCCCCCCGGGTCGGACAGGGGGCGGGCAGAGCTACACCTTC.

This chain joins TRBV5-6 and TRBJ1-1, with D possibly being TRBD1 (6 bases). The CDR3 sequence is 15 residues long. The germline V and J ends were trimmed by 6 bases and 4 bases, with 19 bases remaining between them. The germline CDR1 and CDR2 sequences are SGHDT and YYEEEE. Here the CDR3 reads CASNLKQGRGTEAFF. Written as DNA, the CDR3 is TGTGCCAGCAACCTAAAACAGGGACGAGGCACTGAAGCTTTCTTT.

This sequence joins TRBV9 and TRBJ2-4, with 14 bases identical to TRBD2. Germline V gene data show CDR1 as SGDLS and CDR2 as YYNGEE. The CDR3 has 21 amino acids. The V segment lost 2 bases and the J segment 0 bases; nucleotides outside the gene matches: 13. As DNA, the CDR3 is TGTGCCAGCAGCGTCCCGACAAGGGGACTAGCGGGGGATGTAGCCAAAAACATTCAGTACTTC. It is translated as CASSVPTRGLAGDVAKNIQYF.

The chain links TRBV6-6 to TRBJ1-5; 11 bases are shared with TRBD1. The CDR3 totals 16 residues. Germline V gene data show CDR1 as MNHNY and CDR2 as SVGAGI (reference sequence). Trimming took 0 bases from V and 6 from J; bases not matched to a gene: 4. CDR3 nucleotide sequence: TGTGCCAGCAGTTACTCGCGGGACAGGGGGACTCAGCCCCAGCATTTT. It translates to CASSYSRDRGTQPQHF.

The CDR3 reads CASRSGTLKYTDTQYF. DNA for the CDR3: TGCGCCAGCAGATCCGGGACTCTCAAATACACAGATACGCAGTATTTT. The rearrangement uses TRBV5-1 and TRBJ2-3, with a tentative D call TRBD2 (6 bases). This CDR3 is built from 16 residues. The V gene's germline CDR1 is SGHRS and CDR2 YFSETQ. Trimming stripped 5 bases from V and 2 bases from J, with 18 bases between.

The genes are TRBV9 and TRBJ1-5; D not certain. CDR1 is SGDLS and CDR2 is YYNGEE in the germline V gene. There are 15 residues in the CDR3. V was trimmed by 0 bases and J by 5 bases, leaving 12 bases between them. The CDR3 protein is CASSVEGGGHQPQHF. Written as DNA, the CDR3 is TGTGCCAGCAGCGTAGAGGGCGGCGGGCATCAGCCCCAGCATTTT. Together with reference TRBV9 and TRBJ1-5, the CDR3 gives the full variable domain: DSGVTQTPKHLITATGQRVTLRCSPRSGDLSVYWYQQSLDQGLQFLIQYYNGEERAKGNILERFSAQQFPDLHSELNLSSLELGDSALYFCASSVEGGGHQPQHFGDGTRLSIL.

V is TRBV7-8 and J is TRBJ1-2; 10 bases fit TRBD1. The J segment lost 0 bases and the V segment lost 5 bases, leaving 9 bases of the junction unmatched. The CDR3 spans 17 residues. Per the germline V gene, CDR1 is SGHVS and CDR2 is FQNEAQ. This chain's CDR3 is CASSQDRGRPSNYGYTF. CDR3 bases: TGTGCCAGCAGCCAAGACAGGGGGCGGCCGTCTAACTATGGCTACACCTTC.

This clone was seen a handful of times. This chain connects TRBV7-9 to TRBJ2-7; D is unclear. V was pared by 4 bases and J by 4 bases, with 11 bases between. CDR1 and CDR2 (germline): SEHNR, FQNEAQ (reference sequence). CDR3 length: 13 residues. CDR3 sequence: CASSYPPNYEQYF. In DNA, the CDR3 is TGTGCCAGCAGCTACCCGCCTAATTACGAGCAGTACTTC.

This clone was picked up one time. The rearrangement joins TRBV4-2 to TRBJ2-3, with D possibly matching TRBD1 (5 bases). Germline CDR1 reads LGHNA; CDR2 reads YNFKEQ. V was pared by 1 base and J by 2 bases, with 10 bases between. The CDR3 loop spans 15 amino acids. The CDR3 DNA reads TGTGCCAGCAGCCAAGCTAGGACACTCACAGATACGCAGTATTTT. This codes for CASSQARTLTDTQYF.

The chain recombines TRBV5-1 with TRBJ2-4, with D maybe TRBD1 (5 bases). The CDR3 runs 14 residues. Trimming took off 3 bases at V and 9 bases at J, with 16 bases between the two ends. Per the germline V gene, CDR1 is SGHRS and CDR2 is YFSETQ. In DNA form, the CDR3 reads TGCGCCAGCAGCTCGCTAGGGGCCCAGGGCATTCAGTACTTC. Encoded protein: CASSSLGAQGIQYF.

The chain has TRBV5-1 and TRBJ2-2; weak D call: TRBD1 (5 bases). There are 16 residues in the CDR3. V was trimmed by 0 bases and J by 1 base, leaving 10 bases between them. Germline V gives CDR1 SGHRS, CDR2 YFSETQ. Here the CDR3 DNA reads TGCGCCAGCAGCTTGGACAGGCGTAAGAACACCGGGGAGCTGTTTTTT. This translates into CASSLDRRKNTGELFF.

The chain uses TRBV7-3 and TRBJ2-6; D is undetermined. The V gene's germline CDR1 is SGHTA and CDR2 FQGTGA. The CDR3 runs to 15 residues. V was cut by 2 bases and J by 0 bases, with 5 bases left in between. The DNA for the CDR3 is TGTGCCAGCAGCTTAGTCCTCTCTGGGGCCAACGTCCTGACTTTC. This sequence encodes CASSLVLSGANVLTF.

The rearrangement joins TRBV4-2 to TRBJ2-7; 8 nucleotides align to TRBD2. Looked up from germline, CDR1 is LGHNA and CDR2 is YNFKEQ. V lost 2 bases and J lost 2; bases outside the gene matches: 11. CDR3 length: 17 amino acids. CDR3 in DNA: TGTGCCAGCAGCCAAACCACCGAGCGGGGGACGGCCTACGAGCAGTACTTC. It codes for CASSQTTERGTAYEQYF.

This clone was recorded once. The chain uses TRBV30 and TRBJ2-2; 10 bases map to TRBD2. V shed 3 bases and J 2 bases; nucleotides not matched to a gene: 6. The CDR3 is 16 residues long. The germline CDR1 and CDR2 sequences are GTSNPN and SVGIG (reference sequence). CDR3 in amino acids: CAWSPQRGGNTGELFF. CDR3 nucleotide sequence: TGTGCCTGGAGCCCTCAGCGGGGGGGTAACACCGGGGAGCTGTTTTTT.

The CDR3 sequence: CSGGTGRNNEQFF. The CDR3 DNA sequence: TGCAGCGGGGGGACAGGACGCAACAATGAGCAGTTCTTC. The genes are TRBV29-1 and TRBJ2-1, with 8 nucleotides matching TRBD1. V was pared by 7 bases and J by 5 bases, with 7 bases of the junction left unmatched. The CDR3 covers 13 residues. Germline CDR1 is SQVTM and CDR2 is ANQGSEA.

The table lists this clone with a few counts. CDR3 amino acids: CASSTSGGAAETQYF. The CDR3 coding sequence is TGTGCCAGCAGCACTAGCGGGGGGGCAGCTGAGACCCAGTACTTC. V usage is TRBV7-3 and J usage is TRBJ2-5, with 13 bases aligning to TRBD2. The junction had 5 bases not matched to a gene; V was cut back by 5 bases and J by 5 bases. This CDR3 comprises 15 residues. CDR1 is SGHTA and CDR2 is FQGTGA in the germline V gene.

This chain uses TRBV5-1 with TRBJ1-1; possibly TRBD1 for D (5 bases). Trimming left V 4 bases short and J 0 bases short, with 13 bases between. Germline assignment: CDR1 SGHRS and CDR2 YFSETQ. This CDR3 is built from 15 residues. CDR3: CASSAGVTMNTEAFF. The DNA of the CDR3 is TGCGCCAGCAGCGCGGGGGTCACGATGAACACTGAAGCTTTCTTT.